The 27 T cell receptor beta chains given below trace back to one sample, sequenced in a study of cytomegalovirus exposure and HLA in healthy donors. Use of 60 Vbeta and 13 Jbeta primers characterized the PCR. TCRdb's copy holds only in-frame clones and misses some; the assay was immunoSEQ multiplex PCR. The sample has approximately 40,000 clones, 66% seen once. Sample: PBMCs. These receptor sequences come from a man aged 50 to 60 in good health and CMV-seropositive.

V and J are TRBV29-1 and TRBJ2-3; 8 nucleotides match TRBD2. Germline V CDR1 and CDR2: SQVTM, ANQGSEA. The V segment lost 0 bases and the J segment 4 bases; nucleotides outside the gene matches: 6. The CDR3 covers 15 residues. CDR3 in amino acids: CSVEDGRGGSDTQYF. CDR3 nucleotides: TGCAGCGTTGAAGACGGACGGGGGGGCTCAGATACGCAGTATTTT.

This clone was observed a handful of times. This chain connects TRBV7-3 to TRBJ1-1; D unresolved. The CDR3 contains 12 residues. Germline V gene data show CDR1 as SGHTA and CDR2 as FQGTGA. Trimming cost V 2 bases and J 1 base, with 2 bases left between them. The CDR3 reads CASSLQNTEAFF. CDR3 nucleotides: TGTGCCAGCAGCTTACAGAACACTGAAGCTTTCTTT.

The genes are TRBV9 and TRBJ2-3; 7 bases are a match to TRBD2. Germline assignment: CDR1 SGDLS and CDR2 YYNGEE. The length of the CDR3 is 16 residues. V trimming: 0 bases; J trimming: 4 bases; junction bases outside the gene matches: 8. CDR3 protein: CASSVVGRGTADTQYF. In DNA form, the CDR3 reads TGTGCCAGCAGCGTAGTAGGGCGGGGGACCGCAGATACGCAGTATTTT.

This clone was seen a few times. The rearrangement uses TRBV6-5 and TRBJ1-1; 7 positions agree with TRBD1. V was clipped by 2 bases and J by 7 bases; unmatched bases: 4. The length of the CDR3 is 13 residues. Germline V CDR1 and CDR2: MNHEY, SVGAGI. CDR3 sequence reads: CASSYLTGVEAFF. The CDR3 nucleotides are TGTGCCAGCAGTTACCTAACAGGGGTTGAAGCTTTCTTT.

V usage is TRBV19 and J usage is TRBJ1-2; D not certain. V lost 3 bases to trimming and J lost 0 bases, with 8 bases between them. Germline CDR1 reads LNHDA; CDR2 reads SQIVND (reference sequence). CDR3 length equals 14 residues. The CDR3 DNA follows: TGTGCCAGTAGTATGGGCAGCTCTAACTATGGCTACACCTTC. Translating gives CASSMGSSNYGYTF. Full variable domain (remainder filled in from reference TRBV19 and TRBJ1-2): DGGITQSPKYLFRKEGQNVTLSCEQNLNHDAMYWYRQDPGQGLRLIYYSQIVNDFQKGDIAEGYSVSREKKESFPLTVTSAQKNPTAFYLCASSMGSSNYGYTFGSGTRLTVV.

This sequence joins TRBV5-1 and TRBJ1-1; D is undetermined. The V end was cut by 0 bases, the J end by 4 bases, with 7 bases between. Germline CDR1 is SGHRS and CDR2 is YFSETQ. CDR3 size: 13 residues. The CDR3 sequence: CASSLALFTEAFF. In DNA, the CDR3 is TGCGCCAGCAGCTTGGCTTTATTCACTGAAGCTTTCTTT.

The chain is built from TRBV5-4 and TRBJ1-1; weak D call: TRBD1 (6 bases). V was shortened by 3 bases and J by 2 bases, with 8 bases between the two germline ends. This CDR3 is built from 13 residues. Germline loops: CDR1 SGHNT, CDR2 YYREEE (reference sequence). The CDR3: CASSSTGNTEAFF. For the CDR3, the DNA is TGTGCCAGCAGCTCGACAGGAAACACTGAAGCTTTCTTT.

This chain joins TRBV9 and TRBJ2-5; 8 bases match TRBD2. The ends lost 3 bases at V and 1 base at J; junction bases unmatched: 14. This CDR3 comprises 18 residues. Per germline, CDR1 SGDLS and CDR2 YYNGEE. CDR3: CASSAASKAAGAQETQYF. The CDR3 nucleotides read TGTGCCAGCAGCGCCGCCTCTAAGGCAGCGGGGGCCCAAGAGACCCAGTACTTC. The variable domain in full, with the rest retrieved from reference TRBV9 and TRBJ2-5, is DSGVTQTPKHLITATGQRVTLRCSPRSGDLSVYWYQQSLDQGLQFLIQYYNGEERAKGNILERFSAQQFPDLHSELNLSSLELGDSALYFCASSAASKAAGAQETQYFGPGTRLLVL.

The chain joins TRBV6-5 to TRBJ2-1; 9 nucleotides match TRBD2. CDR1 and CDR2 (germline): MNHEY, SVGAGI. The CDR3 is 16 amino acids. The V segment lost 2 bases and the J segment 2 bases; nucleotides outside the gene matches: 4. As DNA, the CDR3 is TGTGCCAGCAGTTACGGCGGGGGGGCGGCCTACAATGAGCAGTTCTTC. As protein: CASSYGGGAAYNEQFF.

This clone came up a few times. The CDR3 region is CASSLVRDYNYGYTF. CDR3 nucleotides: TGTGCCAGCAGCTTGGTCCGGGATTATAACTATGGCTACACCTTC. The chain couples TRBV5-4 to TRBJ1-2; no reliable D call. This CDR3 region has 15 residues. V was shortened by 0 bases and J by 1 base, with 10 bases between the two germline ends. From germline, CDR1 is SGHNT and CDR2 YYREEE (reference sequence). The full variable domain, its missing parts supplied by reference TRBV5-4 and TRBJ1-2, is ETGVTQSPTHLIKTRGQQVTLRCSSQSGHNTVSWYQQALGQGPQFIFQYYREEENGRGNFPPRFSGLQFPNYSSELNVNALELDDSALYLCASSLVRDYNYGYTFGSGTRLTVV.

The chain combines TRBV7-2 with TRBJ1-5, with 8 bases aligning to TRBD1. This CDR3 contains 17 residues. From germline, CDR1 is SGHTA and CDR2 FQGNSA. The ends lost 1 base at V and 1 base at J; junction bases unmatched: 6. The DNA for the CDR3 is TGTGCCAGCAGCTTAGGAGGGACAGGAGGAAGCAATCAGCCCCAGCATTTT. It is translated as CASSLGGTGGSNQPQHF. Full variable domain (outside the CDR3, taken from reference TRBV7-2 and TRBJ1-5): GAGVSQSPSNKVTEKGKDVELRCDPISGHTALYWYRQSLGQGLEFLIYFQGNSAPDKSGLPSDRFSAERTGGSVSTLTIQRTQQEDSAVYLCASSLGGTGGSNQPQHFGDGTRLSIL.

This chain uses TRBV7-2 with TRBJ1-2; unclear D gene. CDR1 is SGHTA and CDR2 is FQGNSA in the germline V gene. V shed 0 bases and J shed 6 bases, with 8 bases lying between them. The CDR3 spans 13 residues. CDR3 residues: CASSLAASDGYTF. The CDR3 nucleotides are TGTGCCAGCAGCTTAGCGGCCTCCGATGGCTACACCTTC. The complete variable domain, with remaining parts taken from reference TRBV7-2 and TRBJ1-2, reads GAGVSQSPSNKVTEKGKDVELRCDPISGHTALYWYRQSLGQGLEFLIYFQGNSAPDKSGLPSDRFSAERTGGSVSTLTIQRTQQEDSAVYLCASSLAASDGYTFGSGTRLTVV.

The V gene is TRBV5-4, the J gene TRBJ2-1; 11 bases map to TRBD2. The CDR3 is 16 residues long. Losses at the gene ends were 1 base for V and 3 bases for J; bases not matched to a gene: 3. Germline V gene data show CDR1 as SGHNT and CDR2 as YYREEE (reference sequence). CDR3 sequence: CASSLTSGGYYNEQFF. Here the CDR3 DNA reads TGTGCCAGCAGCTTGACTAGCGGGGGCTACTACAATGAGCAGTTCTTC.

The chain has TRBV11-3 and TRBJ2-7; 8 nucleotides match TRBD2. This CDR3 is 14 amino acids long. V lost 7 bases, J lost 6 bases, and 11 bases stayed unmatched. Germline loops: CDR1 SGHNT, CDR2 YENEEA. The CDR3 here is CASKLMAGGGEQYF. CDR3 bases: TGTGCCAGCAAATTAATGGCGGGGGGTGGCGAGCAGTACTTC.

This clone was detected a few times. The CDR3 nucleotides read TGTGCCAGCAGCTTAAGGACAGGGGGCACAGATACGCAGTATTTT. It translates to CASSLRTGGTDTQYF. This chain uses TRBV11-1 with TRBJ2-3, with TRBD1 matching 9 bases. Per the germline V gene, CDR1 is SGHAT and CDR2 is FQDESV (reference sequence). There are 15 residues in the CDR3. J lost 1 base, V lost 2 bases, and 1 base had no gene match. The whole variable domain, filled in from reference TRBV11-1 and TRBJ2-3, reads EAEVAQSPRYKITEKSQAVAFWCDPISGHATLYWYRQILGQGPELLVQFQDESVVDDSQLPKDRFSAERLKGVDSTLKIQPAELGDSAMYLCASSLRTGGTDTQYFGPGTRLTVL.

J is TRBJ2-3 and V is TRBV13; a weak D match, TRBD2 (6 bases). The V gene lost 8 bases and the J gene lost 6 bases, with 12 bases spanning the gap. The CDR3 consists of 12 residues. The germline V gene encodes CDR1 PRHDT and CDR2 FYEKMQ (reference sequence). In DNA, the CDR3 is TGTGCCAGCGGGCGGGGAAGGGATACGCAGTATTTT. Its translation: CASGRGRDTQYF.

The rearrangement links TRBV12-5 to TRBJ1-5, with D hard to call. The CDR3 contains 16 residues. Trimming took 2 bases from V and 2 from J, leaving 13 bases between them. Looked up from germline, CDR1 is LGHNT and CDR2 is FRNRAP. The CDR3 here is CASGLISGSGNQPQHF. CDR3 sequence (DNA): TGTGCTAGTGGTTTGATTTCGGGGTCGGGCAATCAGCCCCAGCATTTT.

This clone was counted once. This chain connects TRBV18 to TRBJ2-7; perhaps TRBD1 as D (5 bases). This CDR3 is built from 13 residues. In germline, CDR1 is KGHSH, CDR2 LQKENI. The V and J ends lost 3 bases and 4 bases respectively, with 10 bases between them. CDR3 amino acids: CASSPAGPYEQYF. The CDR3 DNA follows: TGTGCCAGCTCACCGGCAGGGCCTTACGAGCAGTACTTC.

The rearrangement joins TRBV5-4 to TRBJ1-4; possibly TRBD1 for D (5 bases). The CDR3 length is 15 residues. Trimming took 4 bases from V and 7 from J, leaving 17 bases between them. Germline CDR1 is SGHNT and CDR2 is YYREEE (reference sequence). CDR3 coding DNA: TGTGCCAGCAGCGCGTCAGGGAGGCCTAGTGAAAAACTGTTTTTT. It translates to CASSASGRPSEKLFF.

This sequence joins TRBV4-2 and TRBJ2-2; tentative D call: TRBD2 (6 bases). The CDR3 is 16 amino acids. V lost 3 bases and J 4 bases, leaving 15 bases between the germline ends. CDR1 LGHNA and CDR2 YNFKEQ come from the germline V gene. The DNA for the CDR3 is TGTGCCAGCAGCCAGGGACTGTTGGGGGTCACCGGGGAGCTGTTTTTT. Translating gives CASSQGLLGVTGELFF.

The chain joins TRBV30 to TRBJ2-2; D is possibly TRBD2 (7 bases). V was clipped by 3 bases and J by 3 bases, with 11 bases between them. The CDR3 spans 14 residues. CDR1 and CDR2 (germline): GTSNPN, SVGIG (reference sequence). The CDR3: CAWSWGGYTGELFF. CDR3 coding DNA: TGTGCCTGGAGCTGGGGGGGCTACACCGGGGAGCTGTTTTTT.

This clone was detected a few times. This rearrangement joins TRBV7-2 to TRBJ2-4, with 8 positions matching TRBD1. Losses at the gene ends were 5 bases for V and 0 bases for J; bases not matched to a gene: 3. Looked up from germline, CDR1 is SGHTA and CDR2 is FQGNSA. CDR3 size: 15 residues. CDR3 region: CASSPGQGAKNIQYF. The CDR3 nucleotides are TGTGCCAGCAGCCCTGGACAGGGAGCCAAAAACATTCAGTACTTC.

The chain carries TRBV9 and TRBJ2-1; 9 bases line up with TRBD1. CDR3 size: 16 residues. Trimming cost V 0 bases and J 7 bases; bases outside gene matches: 8. Germline CDR1 reads SGDLS; CDR2 reads YYNGEE. Here the CDR3 DNA reads TGTGCCAGCAGCGTAGGCGGGACAGGGACTGGGAATGAGCAGTTCTTC. It translates to CASSVGGTGTGNEQFF.

The table lists this clone with a few counts. The J gene is TRBJ2-6, the V gene TRBV9; D call uncertain. Germline values: CDR1 SGDLS, CDR2 YYNGEE. This CDR3 is built from 17 residues. Trimming took 3 bases from V and 0 from J, leaving 13 bases between them. CDR3 residues: CASSGQTRYSGANVLTF. The CDR3 DNA follows: TGTGCCAGCAGCGGTCAAACGAGATACTCTGGGGCCAACGTCCTGACTTTC.

V and J are TRBV7-6 and TRBJ2-1, with 8 bases lining up with TRBD2. Germline trimming cut 5 bases from V and 11 bases from J; bases unmatched to any gene: 11. CDR1 and CDR2 from the germline V gene are SGHVS and FNYEAQ. The CDR3 is made up of 14 amino acids. The CDR3 spells CASSENRGGGQQFF. The DNA of the CDR3 is TGTGCCAGCAGCGAAAATCGGGGGGGCGGCCAGCAGTTCTTC. The whole variable domain, filled in from reference TRBV7-6 and TRBJ2-1, reads GAGVSQSPRYKVTKRGQDVALRCDPISGHVSLYWYRQALGQGPEFLTYFNYEAQQDKSGLPNDRFSAERPEGSISTLTIQRTEQRDSAMYRCASSENRGGGQQFFGPGTRLTVL.

This clone is a singleton in its sample. The V and J genes are TRBV7-9 and TRBJ1-5, with 7 positions matching TRBD1. This CDR3 comprises 15 residues. CDR1 SEHNR and CDR2 FQNEAQ come from the germline V gene (reference sequence). V shed 5 bases and J 6 bases; nucleotides not matched to a gene: 10. CDR3 in DNA: TGTGCCAGCAGCCGGACAGGTGATGGGTCTCAGCCCCAGCATTTT. Protein product: CASSRTGDGSQPQHF.

The V gene is TRBV6-5, the J gene TRBJ2-7; no reliable D call. CDR3 length equals 12 residues. Trimming removed 4 bases from V and 3 bases from J, with 7 bases in between. CDR1 is MNHEY and CDR2 is SVGAGI in the germline V gene. For the CDR3, the DNA is TGTGCCAGCAGTTCCCCGAGCTACGAGCAGTACTTC. Protein sequence: CASSSPSYEQYF.